The next 17 T cell receptor beta chains were all read from a single sample in a study of shared clonotypes between healthy human individuals (dated by TCRdb to the early 2020s). The library came from the immunoSEQ multiplex PCR assay. Imported from immuneACCESS, the table was reduced by TCRdb to in-frame sequences with V and J called. These copies leave out some clones; in studies compared against another copy, an unresolved V gene accounts for under half, and the cause of the remainder is not known. The sample includes approximately 530,000 clones, with 96% observed a single time. Of the sample, 0.06% is held by the ten largest clones. The sample comprised naive CD4+ T cells sorted from blood. The cell subset or site label for this specimen denotes: CD45RA+ positively selected. These receptors all stem from a woman younger than 45 in good health.

The chain joins TRBV21-1 to TRBJ2-5; the D call of TRBD1 is as the table states it, not checked on the DNA. The J call may be wrong; the DNA end is better matched by TRBJ2-7. TRBV21-1 is a pseudogene locus. The CDR3 covers 12 residues. The CDR3 DNA reads TGTGCCAGCAGCACTAACAGCTACGAGCAGTACTTC. Amino acid sequence: CASSTNSYEQYF.

The genes are TRBV6-6 and TRBJ2-1; 10 bases line up with TRBD2. Unmatched junction bases numbered 3, after V lost 2 bases and J lost 5 bases. Germline V gene sequence: CDR1 MNHNY, CDR2 SVGAGI (reference sequence). CDR3 length: 15 residues. The CDR3 loop is CASSYLAGDHNEQFF. DNA of the CDR3: TGTGCCAGCAGTTACCTAGCGGGAGACCACAATGAGCAGTTCTTC.

This clone came up once. The chain recombines TRBV25-1 with TRBJ1-1; no clear D. Trimming stripped 7 bases from V and 1 base from J, with 10 bases between. Germline CDR1 reads MGHDK; CDR2 reads SYGVNS. The CDR3 is made up of 13 amino acids. In nucleotides, the CDR3 is TGTGCCAGCATCGAAAGGGCGAACACTGAAGCTTTCTTT. Translated, it gives CASIERANTEAFF.

CDR3 nucleotide sequence: TGTGCCAGCAGCTTCGTAGGGAGTGCCGACACCGGGGAGCTGTTTTTT. Its translation is CASSFVGSADTGELFF. The genes are TRBV7-2 and TRBJ2-2; perhaps TRBD2 as D (5 bases). Between the trimmed V and J ends, which lost 3 bases and 3 bases, there was a span of 14 bases. CDR3 size: 16 residues. Germline V lookup: CDR1 SGHTA, CDR2 FQGNSA.

In regard to this clone: This sample includes further DNA sequences coding for the same CDR3. The chain has TRBV5-1 and TRBJ2-6; D remains ambiguous. CDR3 length equals 15 residues. CDR1 is SGHRS and CDR2 is YFSETQ in the germline V gene. V dropped 0 bases and J dropped 1 base, with 5 bases sitting between them. The CDR3 loop is CASSLVRSGANVLTF. The CDR3 bases are TGCGCCAGCAGCTTGGTACGTTCTGGGGCCAACGTCCTGACTTTC.

The rearrangement joins TRBV11-2 to TRBJ2-1; 9 positions match TRBD2. This CDR3 spans 15 amino acids. Germline assignment: CDR1 SGHAT and CDR2 FQNNGV. V dropped 1 base and J dropped 10; count of bases not matched to a gene: 8. DNA for the CDR3: TGTGCCAGCAGCTTAGGGGGACTAGCTCGGAAGGAGCAGTTCTTC. This translates into CASSLGGLARKEQFF. Filled out from reference TRBV11-2 and TRBJ2-1, the complete variable domain reads EAGVAQSPRYKIIEKRQSVAFWCNPISGHATLYWYQQILGQGPKLLIQFQNNGVVDDSQLPKDRFSAERLKGVDSTLKIQPAKLEDSAVYLCASSLGGLARKEQFFGPGTRLTVL.

This chain connects TRBV28 to TRBJ1-5; D is unresolved. V was trimmed by 3 bases and J by 4 bases, leaving 13 bases between them. The CDR3 length is 15 residues. Germline V gene data show CDR1 as MDHEN and CDR2 as SYDVKM. The CDR3 region has the DNA TGTGCCAGCAGTTTCGAGGCAGGTGGGAATCAGCCCCAGCATTTT. It codes for CASSFEAGGNQPQHF.

Only a few counts were recorded for this clone. The chain recombines TRBV28 with TRBJ1-5, with D perhaps matching TRBD1 (5 bases). This CDR3 is 12 amino acids long. Trimming removed 6 bases at V and 7 bases at J, with 10 bases between. The germline CDR1 and CDR2 sequences are MDHEN and SYDVKM. For the CDR3, the DNA is TGTGCCAGCAGGGTGACAGACCAGCCCCAGCATTTT. Its protein product is CASRVTDQPQHF.

This rearrangement joins TRBV28 to TRBJ1-1; D is ambiguous. V gave up 5 bases and J gave up 0 bases, with 10 bases separating them. This CDR3 has 14 amino acids. Germline CDR1 reads MDHEN; CDR2 reads SYDVKM. For the CDR3, the DNA is TGTGCCAGCAGTCTTCTAGAGTTGAACACTGAAGCTTTCTTT. It codes for CASSLLELNTEAFF.

This sequence joins TRBV28 and TRBJ2-5, with D perhaps TRBD2 (6 bases). The DNA end lines up better with TRBJ2-7; the J call may be wrong. Per germline, CDR1 MDHEN and CDR2 SYDVKM. This CDR3 spans 13 amino acids. The CDR3 coding sequence is TGTGCCAGCAGTTTAGGAGGGGATTACGAGCAGTACTTC. Translated: CASSLGGDYEQYF.

The chain recombines TRBV4-1 with TRBJ2-1; 11 nucleotides match TRBD2. After removal of 0 bases from V and 1 base from J, the junction contained 5 bases not matched to a gene. The CDR3 length is 18 residues. Germline V gene data show CDR1 as MGHRA and CDR2 as YSYEKL. The CDR3 bases are TGCGCCAGCAGCCAAGAGCTAGCGGGAGGAGGATCCTACAATGAGCAGTTCTTC. Its protein is CASSQELAGGGSYNEQFF.

The chain couples TRBV7-8 to TRBJ2-1, with 11 bases aligning to TRBD2. The CDR3 runs 19 residues. Germline V lookup: CDR1 SGHVS, CDR2 FQNEAQ. The V and J ends lost 1 base and 0 bases, in that order; junction bases with no gene match: 8. The CDR3 bases are TGTGCCAGCAGCTTAGTTCTAGCGGGAGGCCTTAGCTCCTACAATGAGCAGTTCTTC. Its protein is CASSLVLAGGLSSYNEQFF. Supplemented by reference TRBV7-8 and TRBJ2-1, the full variable domain reads GAGVSQSPRYKVAKRGQDVALRCDPISGHVSLFWYQQALGQGPEFLTYFQNEAQLDKSGLPSDRFFAERPEGSVSTLKIQRTQQEDSAVYLCASSLVLAGGLSSYNEQFFGPGTRLTVL.

The chain has TRBV28 and TRBJ1-4; D possibly corresponds to TRBD1 (6 bases). With 4 bases removed from V and 8 bases from J, the gap between germline ends came to 17 bases. Germline CDR1 MDHEN, CDR2 SYDVKM. CDR3 size: 15 residues. CDR3 region: CASSSNRALVEKLFF. The CDR3 region has the DNA TGTGCCAGCAGTTCTAACAGGGCCCTAGTAGAAAAACTGTTTTTT.

This sequence joins TRBV25-1 and TRBJ1-1, with D perhaps TRBD1 (5 bases). Germline CDR1 MGHDK, CDR2 SYGVNS. The V and J ends lost 6 bases and 1 base respectively, with 18 bases between them. CDR3 size: 16 residues. This CDR3 is CASSGLGAGKNTEAFF. The CDR3 DNA reads as TGTGCCAGCAGCGGACTTGGGGCCGGAAAGAACACTGAAGCTTTCTTT.

Comments on this clone: Relative to the germline gene, one junction end is altered; a read error may explain this. The chain joins TRBV27 to TRBJ2-1; the D gene is possibly TRBD1 (6 bases). The CDR3 contains 12 residues. Looked up from germline, CDR1 is MNHEY and CDR2 is SMNVEV (reference sequence). CDR3 in DNA: TGTGCCAGCAGCTCCCGGACAGTCCAAGAGATCTTC. This gives the protein CASSSRTVQEIF.

CDR3 loop: CSVAPGESNQPQHF. The CDR3 bases are TGCAGCGTTGCGCCAGGAGAGAGCAATCAGCCCCAGCATTTT. The chain combines TRBV29-1 with TRBJ1-5; no reliable D call. The CDR3 contains 14 residues. Germline V gene data show CDR1 as SQVTM and CDR2 as ANQGSEA. With 4 bases removed from V and 1 base from J, the gap between germline ends came to 11 bases.

Note on this clone: Other DNA sequences in the sample encode the same CDR3. This chain connects TRBV28 to TRBJ2-7; D not resolved. CDR1 and CDR2 (germline): MDHEN, SYDVKM. The V end was cut by 0 bases, the J end by 4 bases, with 4 bases between. The CDR3 is 12 residues long. The CDR3 reads CASSLWGYEQYF. The CDR3 bases are TGTGCCAGCAGTTTATGGGGTTACGAGCAGTACTTC.